This T cell receptor beta chain was sequenced for a study of T cells after yellow fever vaccination. Study observations and caveats: FACS-sorted repertoires might harbor abundant contaminating clonotypes from the bulk population.

This CDR3 comprises 14 residues. Per the germline V gene, CDR1 is SNHLY and CDR2 is FYNNEI. Trimming took 6 bases from V and 1 from J, leaving 7 bases between them. This clonotype was detected only a few times. Antigen: not known. A single record per CDR3 protein comes from TCRdb applying MiXCR to the 5' RACE reads. Of some 150,000 distinct CDR3 sequences in the sample, over 7% were seen once. The chain employs TRBV2 and TRBJ2-6, with D maybe TRBD1 (6 bases). This sequence was found in a man between 18 and 35 years old who received the YFV17D yellow fever vaccine. The material sequenced was CD8+ T cells sorted from PBMCs, taken 45 days after the yellow fever booster vaccination. CDR3 in DNA: TGTGCCAGCAGCACAGGGTCTGGGGCCAACGTCCTGACTTTC. Its protein is CASSTGSGANVLTF.